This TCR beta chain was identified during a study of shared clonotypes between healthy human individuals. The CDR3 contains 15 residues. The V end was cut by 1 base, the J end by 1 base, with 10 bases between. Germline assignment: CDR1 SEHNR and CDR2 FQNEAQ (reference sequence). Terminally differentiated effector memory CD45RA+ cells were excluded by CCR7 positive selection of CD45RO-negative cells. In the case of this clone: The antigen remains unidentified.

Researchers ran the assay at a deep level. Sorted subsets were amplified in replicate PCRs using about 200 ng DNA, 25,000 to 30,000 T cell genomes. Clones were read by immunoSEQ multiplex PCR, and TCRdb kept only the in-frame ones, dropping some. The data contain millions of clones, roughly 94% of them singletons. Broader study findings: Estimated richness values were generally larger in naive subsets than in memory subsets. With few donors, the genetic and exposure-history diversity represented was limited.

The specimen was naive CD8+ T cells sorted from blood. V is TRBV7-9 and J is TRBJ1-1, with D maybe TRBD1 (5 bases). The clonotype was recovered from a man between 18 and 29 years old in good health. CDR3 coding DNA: TGTGCCAGCAGCTTAGAACGTACAGGGAACACTGAAGCTTTCTTT. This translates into CASSLERTGNTEAFF.